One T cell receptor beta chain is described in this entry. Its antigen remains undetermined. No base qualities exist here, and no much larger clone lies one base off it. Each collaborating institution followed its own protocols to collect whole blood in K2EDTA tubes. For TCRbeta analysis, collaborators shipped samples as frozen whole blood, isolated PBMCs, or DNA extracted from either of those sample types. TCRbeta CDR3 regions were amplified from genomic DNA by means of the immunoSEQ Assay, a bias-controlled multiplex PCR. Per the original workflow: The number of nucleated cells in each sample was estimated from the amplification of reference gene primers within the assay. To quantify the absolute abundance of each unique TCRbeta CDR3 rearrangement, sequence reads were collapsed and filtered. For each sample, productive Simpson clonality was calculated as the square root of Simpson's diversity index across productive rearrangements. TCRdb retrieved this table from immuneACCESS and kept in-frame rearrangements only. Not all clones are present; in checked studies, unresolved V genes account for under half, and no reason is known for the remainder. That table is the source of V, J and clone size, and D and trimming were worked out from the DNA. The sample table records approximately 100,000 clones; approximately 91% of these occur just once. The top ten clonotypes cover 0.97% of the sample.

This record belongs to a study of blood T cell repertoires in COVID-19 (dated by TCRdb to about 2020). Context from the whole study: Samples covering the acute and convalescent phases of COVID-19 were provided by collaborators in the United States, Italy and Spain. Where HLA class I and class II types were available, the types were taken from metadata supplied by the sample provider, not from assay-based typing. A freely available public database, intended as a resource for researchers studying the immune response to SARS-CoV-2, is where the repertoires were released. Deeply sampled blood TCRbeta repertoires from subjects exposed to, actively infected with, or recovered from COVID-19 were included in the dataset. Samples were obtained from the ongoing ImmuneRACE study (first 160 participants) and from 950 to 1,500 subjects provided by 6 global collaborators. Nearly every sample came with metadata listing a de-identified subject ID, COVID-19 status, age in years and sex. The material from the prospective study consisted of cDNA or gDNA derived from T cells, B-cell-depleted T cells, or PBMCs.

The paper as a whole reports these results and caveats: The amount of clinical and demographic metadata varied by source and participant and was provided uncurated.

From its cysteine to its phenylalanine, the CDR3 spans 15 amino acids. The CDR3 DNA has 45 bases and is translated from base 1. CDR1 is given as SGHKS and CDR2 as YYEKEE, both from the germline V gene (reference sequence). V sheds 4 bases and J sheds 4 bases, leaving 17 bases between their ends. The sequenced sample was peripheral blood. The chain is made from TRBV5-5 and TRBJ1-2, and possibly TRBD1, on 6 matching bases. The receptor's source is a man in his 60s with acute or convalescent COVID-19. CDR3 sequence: CASSGSTGQPYGYTF. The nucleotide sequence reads TGTGCCAGCAGCGGAAGTACTGGACAGCCCTATGGCTACACCTTC.